The rows below give T cell receptor beta chains drawn from one sample of a study of T cells expressing NK-cell markers. TCRdb reanalyzed the 5' RACE reads and collapses them to one entry per CDR3 protein, without DNA. The sample's table shows approximately 150,000 distinct CDR3 sequences. Sequences were obtained from blood T cells: a sorted CD56 or NKG2C T cell subset, CD4+ or CD8+ T cells, or bulk PBMC T cells (not recorded which). Receptors originate from a woman aged 18 to 75 in good health. Both conserved end residues are part of each CDR3. Each record gives: clone size, V gene, J gene, CDR3 length, CDR3 protein. Expanded clones are given a class, and other clones once, few, many or no size at all.

clone size: .
V gene: TRBV15
J gene: TRBJ1-6
CDR3 length: 16
CDR3 protein: CATSTSRGSYASPLHF

clone size: .
V gene: TRBV27
J gene: TRBJ2-3
CDR3 length: 13
CDR3 protein: CASRAYGGGTQYF

clone size: .
V gene: TRBV4-2
J gene: TRBJ2-5
CDR3 length: 15
CDR3 protein: CASSQVGQAEETQYF

clone size: .
V gene: TRBV24-1
J gene: TRBJ2-7
CDR3 length: 14
CDR3 protein: CATTPGPPKYEQYF

clone size: .
V gene: TRBV3-1
J gene: TRBJ2-1
CDR3 length: 11
CDR3 protein: CASKARSEQFF

clone size: .
V gene: TRBV12-3/TRBV12-4
J gene: TRBJ2-1
CDR3 length: 14
CDR3 protein: CASSLRESGNEQFF

clone size: .
V gene: TRBV7-8
J gene: TRBJ2-4
CDR3 length: 19
CDR3 protein: CASSPGTRGVGLAKNIQYF

clone size: .
V gene: TRBV9
J gene: TRBJ2-1
CDR3 length: 15
CDR3 protein: CASSVEGDAYNEQFF

clone size: .
V gene: TRBV7-9
J gene: TRBJ1-6
CDR3 length: 13
CDR3 protein: CASSTQPNSPLHF

clone size: .
V gene: TRBV3-1
J gene: TRBJ1-1
CDR3 length: 13
CDR3 protein: CASSQGTATEAFF

clone size: medium-sized
V gene: TRBV12-3/TRBV12-4
J gene: TRBJ1-5
CDR3 length: 15
CDR3 protein: CASGNLGVGNQPQHF

clone size: .
V gene: TRBV11-1
J gene: TRBJ2-1
CDR3 length: 14
CDR3 protein: CASGNALSYNEQFF

clone size: .
V gene: TRBV7-3
J gene: TRBJ2-3
CDR3 length: 13
CDR3 protein: CASSHTATDTQYF

clone size: .
V gene: TRBV4-1
J gene: TRBJ2-7
CDR3 length: 15
CDR3 protein: CASSQDPTGSYEQYF

clone size: .
V gene: TRBV7-8
J gene: TRBJ1-4
CDR3 length: 15
CDR3 protein: CASSLELGPNEKLFF

clone size: medium-sized
V gene: TRBV5-1
J gene: TRBJ1-4
CDR3 length: 15
CDR3 protein: CASAVRGGANEKLFF

clone size: .
V gene: TRBV21-1
J gene: TRBJ1-2
CDR3 length: 16
CDR3 protein: CASSRPWGIGVYGYTF

clone size: .
V gene: TRBV5-1
J gene: TRBJ2-3
CDR3 length: 13
CDR3 protein: CASSSGSTDTQYF

clone size: .
V gene: TRBV29-1
J gene: TRBJ1-2
CDR3 length: 12
CDR3 protein: CSAQEGLYGYTF

clone size: .
V gene: TRBV5-1
J gene: TRBJ1-1
CDR3 length: 13
CDR3 protein: CASSGTQGTEAFF

clone size: .
V gene: TRBV6-4
J gene: TRBJ2-3
CDR3 length: 14
CDR3 protein: CASSAGHRTDTQYF

clone size: .
V gene: TRBV12-3/TRBV12-4
J gene: TRBJ2-1
CDR3 length: 16
CDR3 protein: CASSFQDPGSYNEQFF

clone size: .
V gene: TRBV5-1
J gene: TRBJ2-1
CDR3 length: 15
CDR3 protein: CASSYRTGENNEQFF

clone size: .
V gene: TRBV12-3/TRBV12-4
J gene: TRBJ1-6
CDR3 length: 13
CDR3 protein: CANSEGINSPLHF

clone size: .
V gene: TRBV5-6
J gene: TRBJ1-2
CDR3 length: 14
CDR3 protein: CASTETGAAYGYTF

clone size: .
V gene: TRBV15
J gene: TRBJ1-5
CDR3 length: 15
CDR3 protein: CATSRSGQGNQPQHF

clone size: .
V gene: TRBV14
J gene: TRBJ2-7
CDR3 length: 17
CDR3 protein: CASSQSIRGLAGVEQYF

clone size: .
V gene: TRBV7-2
J gene: TRBJ2-5
CDR3 length: 14
CDR3 protein: CASSTPPGGQTQYF

clone size: .
V gene: TRBV7-9
J gene: TRBJ2-7
CDR3 length: 14
CDR3 protein: CASSAWTGKHEQYF

clone size: .
V gene: TRBV5-1
J gene: TRBJ1-2
CDR3 length: 14
CDR3 protein: CASTAIQGAAGYTF

clone size: .
V gene: TRBV5-1
J gene: TRBJ2-4
CDR3 length: 14
CDR3 protein: CASSAQVAKNIQYF

clone size: .
V gene: TRBV12-3/TRBV12-4
J gene: TRBJ2-5
CDR3 length: 15
CDR3 protein: CASSGLAGGLETQYF

clone size: .
V gene: TRBV6-1
J gene: TRBJ2-1
CDR3 length: 14
CDR3 protein: CASQRGGAYNEQFF

clone size: .
V gene: TRBV20-1
J gene: TRBJ1-4
CDR3 length: 13
CDR3 protein: CSARTGSNEKLFF

clone size: .
V gene: TRBV6-5
J gene: TRBJ1-5
CDR3 length: 14
CDR3 protein: CASSYSRGFQPQHF

clone size: .
V gene: TRBV30
J gene: TRBJ2-3
CDR3 length: 11
CDR3 protein: CAWSGTDTQYF

clone size: .
V gene: TRBV5-1
J gene: TRBJ2-5
CDR3 length: 14
CDR3 protein: CASSLTGGSETQYF

clone size: .
V gene: TRBV2
J gene: TRBJ2-5
CDR3 length: 15
CDR3 protein: CASTPRLTPGETQYF

clone size: .
V gene: TRBV7-2
J gene: TRBJ2-3
CDR3 length: 17
CDR3 protein: CASSLIAGGLKADTQYF

clone size: .
V gene: TRBV20-1
J gene: TRBJ2-1
CDR3 length: 13
CDR3 protein: CSAPALRYNEQFF

clone size: .
V gene: TRBV4-2
J gene: TRBJ2-5
CDR3 length: 15
CDR3 protein: CASSQEYLGQGTQYF

clone size: .
V gene: TRBV18
J gene: TRBJ2-7
CDR3 length: 15
CDR3 protein: CASSPRGQGADEQYF

clone size: .
V gene: TRBV12-3/TRBV12-4
J gene: TRBJ1-5
CDR3 length: 14
CDR3 protein: CASSGGWGNQPQHF

clone size: .
V gene: TRBV11-2
J gene: TRBJ2-1
CDR3 length: 14
CDR3 protein: CASRNRVTDNEQFF

clone size: .
V gene: TRBV20-1
J gene: TRBJ1-1
CDR3 length: 12
CDR3 protein: CSAYSENTEAFF

clone size: .
V gene: TRBV11-2
J gene: TRBJ2-7
CDR3 length: 17
CDR3 protein: CASSSQRTLELGYEQYF

clone size: .
V gene: TRBV5-1
J gene: TRBJ2-7
CDR3 length: 18
CDR3 protein: CASSMQPSGRGGQREQYF

clone size: .
V gene: TRBV7-9
J gene: TRBJ2-2
CDR3 length: 14
CDR3 protein: CASSLNAGTGELFF

clone size: .
V gene: TRBV5-5
J gene: TRBJ2-5
CDR3 length: 16
CDR3 protein: CASSLRLAGVQETQYF

clone size: .
V gene: TRBV12-3/TRBV12-4
J gene: TRBJ2-1
CDR3 length: 14
CDR3 protein: CASSARRTGNEQFF

clone size: .
V gene: TRBV20-1
J gene: TRBJ1-1
CDR3 length: 15
CDR3 protein: CSAKRTDLMNTEAFF

clone size: .
V gene: TRBV20-1
J gene: TRBJ1-1
CDR3 length: 15
CDR3 protein: CSARKQGTTNTEAFF

clone size: .
V gene: TRBV6-1
J gene: TRBJ2-3
CDR3 length: 15
CDR3 protein: CASSEGQGSTDTQYF

clone size: .
V gene: TRBV9
J gene: TRBJ2-2
CDR3 length: 14
CDR3 protein: CASTPLDRTGELFF

clone size: .
V gene: TRBV7-9
J gene: TRBJ2-1
CDR3 length: 15
CDR3 protein: CASSFRDRGYNEQFF